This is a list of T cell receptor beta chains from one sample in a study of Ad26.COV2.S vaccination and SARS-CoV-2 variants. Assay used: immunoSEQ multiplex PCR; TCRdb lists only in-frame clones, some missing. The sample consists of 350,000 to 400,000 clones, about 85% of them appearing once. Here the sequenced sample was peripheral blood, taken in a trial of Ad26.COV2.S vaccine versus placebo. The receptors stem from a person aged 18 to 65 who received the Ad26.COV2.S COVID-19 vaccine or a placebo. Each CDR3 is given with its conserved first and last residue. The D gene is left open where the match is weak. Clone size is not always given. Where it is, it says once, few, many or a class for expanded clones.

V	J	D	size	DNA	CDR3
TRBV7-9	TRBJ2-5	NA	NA	TGTGCCAGCAGCTCCCCTGGGCTCTTGCGGAACCAAGAGACCCAGTACTTC	CASSSPGLLRNQETQYF
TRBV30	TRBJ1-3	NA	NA	TGTGCCTGGAGCCCTTGGGATTATGGAAACACCATATATTTT	CAWSPWDYGNTIYF
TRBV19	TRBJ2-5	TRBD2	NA	TGTGCCAGTAGTATCAACGGACTAGCGGAAGAGACCCAGTACTTC	CASSINGLAEETQYF
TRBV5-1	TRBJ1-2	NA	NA	TGCGCCAGCAGCAAGTCCGCAGGGGCGGGCTATGGCTACACCTTC	CASSKSAGAGYGYTF
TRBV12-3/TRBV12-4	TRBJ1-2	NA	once	TGTGCCAGCAGTAGACAGGACTCCTATGGCTACACCTTC	CASSRQDSYGYTF
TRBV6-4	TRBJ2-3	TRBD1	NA	TGTGCCAGCAGCCGGACAGGGGCGACAGATACGCAGTATTTT	CASSRTGATDTQYF
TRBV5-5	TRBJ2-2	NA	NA	TGTGCCAGCAGCTTGTGGCAGAACACCGGGGAGCTGTTTTTT	CASSLWQNTGELFF
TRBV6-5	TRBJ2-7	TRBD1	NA	TGTGCCAGCAGCCTGGGACAGGGGGTCTCCTACGAGCAGTACTTC	CASSLGQGVSYEQYF
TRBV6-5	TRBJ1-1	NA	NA	TGTGCCAGCAGAACTCAGCGTGGCACTGAAGCTTTCTTT	CASRTQRGTEAFF
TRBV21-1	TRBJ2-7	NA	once	TGTGCCAGCAGCAAAGTCGCCTACGAGCAGTACTTC	CASSKVAYEQYF
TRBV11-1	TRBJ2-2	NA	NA	TGTGCCAGCAGCCTAATACGGGACCTCGGCGCCGGGGAGCTGTTTTTT	CASSLIRDLGAGELFF
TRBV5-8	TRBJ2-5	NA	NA	TGTGCCAGCAGCTTGGAAGGAGGAAGTCTTCAAGAGACCCAGTACTTC	CASSLEGGSLQETQYF
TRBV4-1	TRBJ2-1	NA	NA	TGCGCCAGCAGCCAAGGCGCATCGGGTTTCCCCTACAATGAGCAGTTCTTC	CASSQGASGFPYNEQFF
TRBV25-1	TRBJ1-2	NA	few	TGTGCCAGCAGTGAAAATGTAGGGACGGACTATGGCTACACCTTC	CASSENVGTDYGYTF
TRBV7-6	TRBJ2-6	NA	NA	TGTGCCAGCAGCTTACCGGGGGGCGCTTCCGGGGCCAACGTCCTGACTTTC	CASSLPGGASGANVLTF
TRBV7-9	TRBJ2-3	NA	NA	TGTGCCAGCAGCTGGGGATTGGGACTTGCGGCAGATACGCAGTATTTT	CASSWGLGLAADTQYF
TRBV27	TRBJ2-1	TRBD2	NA	TGTGCCAGCAGATTTAGCGGGGGGCCGTACAATGAGCAGTTCTTC	CASRFSGGPYNEQFF
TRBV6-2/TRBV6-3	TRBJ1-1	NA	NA	TGTGCCAGCAGTTGGGTTAGGGATGGCACTGAAGCTTTCTTT	CASSWVRDGTEAFF
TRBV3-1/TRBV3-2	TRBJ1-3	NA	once	TGTGCCAGCAGCCAAGGTCCCGGGGGGCTAGGAAACACCATATATTTT	CASSQGPGGLGNTIYF
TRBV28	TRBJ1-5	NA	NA	TGTGCCAGCAGTTACGACAGTTATAGCAATCAGCCCCAGCATTTT	CASSYDSYSNQPQHF
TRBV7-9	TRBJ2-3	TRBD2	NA	TGTGCCAGCAGCTTAGTAGGGGACTACACAGATACGCAGTATTTT	CASSLVGDYTDTQYF
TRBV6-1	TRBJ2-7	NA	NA	TGTGCCAGCAGTGAAGAAGTCGGAAACTCCTACGAGCAGTACTTC	CASSEEVGNSYEQYF
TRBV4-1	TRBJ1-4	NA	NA	TGCGCCAGCAGCCAAGATCGGGAGGGGGTTTTATCTAATGAAAAACTGTTTTTT	CASSQDREGVLSNEKLFF
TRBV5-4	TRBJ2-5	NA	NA	TGTGCCAGCAGCTTGGTTGGGGGGACCCAAGAGACCCAGTACTTC	CASSLVGGTQETQYF
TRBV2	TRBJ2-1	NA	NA	TGTGCCAGCAGGGCCGAACAGGCGACTGAGCAGTTCTTC	CASRAEQATEQFF
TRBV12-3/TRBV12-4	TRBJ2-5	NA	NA	TGTGCCAGCAGTTTGTTTGAGACCCAGTACTTC	CASSLFETQYF
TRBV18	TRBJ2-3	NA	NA	TGTGCCAGCTCACCCTGGGAACTGAGCACAGATACGCAGTATTTT	CASSPWELSTDTQYF
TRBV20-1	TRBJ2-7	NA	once	TGCAGTGCGGTGACCGGGGACTGGCAGTACTTC	CSAVTGDWQYF
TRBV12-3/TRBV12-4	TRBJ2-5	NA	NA	TGTGCCAGCAGTTTTTCTAGCGCGGAGACCCAGTACTTC	CASSFSSAETQYF
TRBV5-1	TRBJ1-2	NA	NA	TGCGCCAGCACCTATAGCGGGGGGGGCGTCTATGGCTACACCTTC	CASTYSGGGVYGYTF
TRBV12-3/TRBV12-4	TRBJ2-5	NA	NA	TGTGCCAGCAGAGTACTCGGAGGGACCCAGTACTTC	CASRVLGGTQYF
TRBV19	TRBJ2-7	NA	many	TGTGCCAGTAGTACCGGGGACCAGAGCTCTTCCGAGCAGTACTTC	CASSTGDQSSSEQYF
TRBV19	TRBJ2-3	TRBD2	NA	TGTGCCAGTAGTATTCTTAGCGGGGCCCCCACAGATACGCAGTATTTT	CASSILSGAPTDTQYF
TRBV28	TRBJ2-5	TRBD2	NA	TGTGCCAGCACCACACGGACTAGCGGGGATTTAAGGAGGACCCAGTACTTC	CASTTRTSGDLRRTQYF
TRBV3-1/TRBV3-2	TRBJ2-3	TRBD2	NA	TGTGCCAGCAGCCAAGGCCTCCCCCTCGGGGGAGGGACAGATACGCAGTATTTT	CASSQGLPLGGGTDTQYF
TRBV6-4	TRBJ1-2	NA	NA	TGTGCCAGCAGTCCGGTGCTTAACTATGGCTACACCTTC	CASSPVLNYGYTF
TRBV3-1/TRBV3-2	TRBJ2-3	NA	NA	TGTGCCAGCAGCCGAGGTTTGGGGGGGCCGAATACGCAGTATTTT	CASSRGLGGPNTQYF
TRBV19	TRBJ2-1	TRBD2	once	TGTGCCAGTAGGACCGGCCGGGGGGATAGCAATGAGCAGTTCTTC	CASRTGRGDSNEQFF
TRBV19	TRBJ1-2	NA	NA	TGTGCCAGCAAGATTTCGGGGTTGATAGACTATGGCTACACCTTC	CASKISGLIDYGYTF
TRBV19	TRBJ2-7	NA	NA	TGTGCCAGTAGTATATCACAGGCCCCCTACGAGCAGTACTTC	CASSISQAPYEQYF
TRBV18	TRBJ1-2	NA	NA	TGTGCCAGCTCACCAAGTAGTGCTAACTATGGCTACACCTTC	CASSPSSANYGYTF
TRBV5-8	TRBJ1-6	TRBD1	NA	TGTGCCAGCAGCTTGGGGCAGGGGGCGGGTTCACCCCTCCACTTT	CASSLGQGAGSPLHF
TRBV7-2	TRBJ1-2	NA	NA	TGTGCCAGCAGCTATACAGGGTATGGCTACACCTTC	CASSYTGYGYTF
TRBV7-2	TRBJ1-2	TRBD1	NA	TGTGCCAGCAGCTTATTTGGGACAGATCCTAACTATGGCTACACCTTC	CASSLFGTDPNYGYTF
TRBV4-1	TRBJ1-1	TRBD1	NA	TGCGCCAGCAGCCGAGGAGACGGGACAGCCATGAACACTGAAGCTTTCTTT	CASSRGDGTAMNTEAFF
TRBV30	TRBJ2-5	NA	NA	TGTGCCTGGAGTAATGGGGCCGGGGACTTACAAGAGACCCAGTACTTC	CAWSNGAGDLQETQYF